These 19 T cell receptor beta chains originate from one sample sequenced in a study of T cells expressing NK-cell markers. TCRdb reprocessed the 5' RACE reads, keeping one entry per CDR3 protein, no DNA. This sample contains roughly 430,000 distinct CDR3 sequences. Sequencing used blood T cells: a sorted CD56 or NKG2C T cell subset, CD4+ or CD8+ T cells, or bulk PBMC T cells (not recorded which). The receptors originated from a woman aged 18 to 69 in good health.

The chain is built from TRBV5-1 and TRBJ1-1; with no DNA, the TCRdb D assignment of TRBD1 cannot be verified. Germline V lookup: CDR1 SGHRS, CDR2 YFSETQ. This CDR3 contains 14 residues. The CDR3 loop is CASSLVPASTEAFF.

The CDR3 here is CASSSWTGGNNSPLHF. The chain is built from TRBV27 and TRBJ1-6; the TCRdb call, TRBD1, lacks DNA for checking. CDR3 length equals 16 residues. CDR1 is MNHEY, CDR2 SMNVEV, per germline (reference sequence).

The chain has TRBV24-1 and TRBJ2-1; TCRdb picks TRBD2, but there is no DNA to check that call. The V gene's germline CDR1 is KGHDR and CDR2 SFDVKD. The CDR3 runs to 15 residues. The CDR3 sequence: CATSDLAGGRYEQFF.

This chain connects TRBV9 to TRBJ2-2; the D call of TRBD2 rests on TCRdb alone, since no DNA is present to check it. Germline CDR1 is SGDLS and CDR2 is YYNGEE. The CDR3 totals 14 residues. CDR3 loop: CASSRAGAPGELFF. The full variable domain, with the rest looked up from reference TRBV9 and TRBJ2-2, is DSGVTQTPKHLITATGQRVTLRCSPRSGDLSVYWYQQSLDQGLQFLIQYYNGEERAKGNILERFSAQQFPDLHSELNLSSLELGDSALYFCASSRAGAPGELFFGEGSRLTVL.

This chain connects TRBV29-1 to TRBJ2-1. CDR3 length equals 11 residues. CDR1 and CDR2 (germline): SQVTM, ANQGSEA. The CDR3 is CSVDVYNEQFF.

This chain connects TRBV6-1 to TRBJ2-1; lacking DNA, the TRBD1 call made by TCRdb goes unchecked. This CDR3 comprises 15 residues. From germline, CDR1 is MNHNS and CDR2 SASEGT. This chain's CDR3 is CASSEPSGPGGEQFF.

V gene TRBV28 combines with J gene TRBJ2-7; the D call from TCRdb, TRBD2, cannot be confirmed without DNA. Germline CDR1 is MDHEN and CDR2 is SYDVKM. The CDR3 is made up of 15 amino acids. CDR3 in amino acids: CASRSGLATTYEQYF.

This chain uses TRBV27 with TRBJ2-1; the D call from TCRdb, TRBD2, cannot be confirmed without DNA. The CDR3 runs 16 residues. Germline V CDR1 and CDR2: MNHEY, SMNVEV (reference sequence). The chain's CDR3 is CASSSSRGGFGNEQFF.

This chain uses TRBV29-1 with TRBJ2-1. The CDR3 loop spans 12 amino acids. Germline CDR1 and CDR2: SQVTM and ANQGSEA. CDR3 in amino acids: CSAPKAGNEQFF.

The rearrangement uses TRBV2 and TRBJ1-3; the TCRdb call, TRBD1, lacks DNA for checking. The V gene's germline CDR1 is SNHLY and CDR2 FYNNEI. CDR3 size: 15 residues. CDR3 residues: CASNPTDNSGNTIYF.

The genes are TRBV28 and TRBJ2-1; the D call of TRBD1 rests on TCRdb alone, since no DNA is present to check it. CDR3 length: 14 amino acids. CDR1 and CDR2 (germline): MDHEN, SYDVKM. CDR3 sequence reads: CASSIGTAYNEQFF.

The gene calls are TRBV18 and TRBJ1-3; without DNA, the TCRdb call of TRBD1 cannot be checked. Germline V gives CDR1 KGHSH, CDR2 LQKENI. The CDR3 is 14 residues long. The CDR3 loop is CASSQGISGNTIYF.

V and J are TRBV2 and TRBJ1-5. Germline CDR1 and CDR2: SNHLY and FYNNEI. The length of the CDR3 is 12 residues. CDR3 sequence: CASSEGVNPQHF.

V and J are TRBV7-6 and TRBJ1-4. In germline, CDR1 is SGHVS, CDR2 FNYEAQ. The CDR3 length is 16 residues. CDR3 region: CASSGSTRATNEKLFF.

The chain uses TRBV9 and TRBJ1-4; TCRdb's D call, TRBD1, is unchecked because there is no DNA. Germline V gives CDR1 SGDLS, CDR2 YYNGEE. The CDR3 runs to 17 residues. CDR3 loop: CASSVESGARANEKLFF.

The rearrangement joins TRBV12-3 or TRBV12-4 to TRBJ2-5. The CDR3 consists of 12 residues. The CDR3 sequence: CASSVLGETQYF.

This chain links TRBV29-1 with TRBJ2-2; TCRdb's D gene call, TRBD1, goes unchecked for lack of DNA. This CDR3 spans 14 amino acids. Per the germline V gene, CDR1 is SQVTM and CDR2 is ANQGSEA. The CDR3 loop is CSVVDRGITGELFF.

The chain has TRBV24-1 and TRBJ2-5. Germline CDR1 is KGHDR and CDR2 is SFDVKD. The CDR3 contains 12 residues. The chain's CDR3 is CATQDWQETQYF.

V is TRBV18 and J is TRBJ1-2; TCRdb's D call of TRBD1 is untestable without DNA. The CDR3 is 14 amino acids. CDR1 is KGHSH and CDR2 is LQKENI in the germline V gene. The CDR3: CASSPGTGYYGYTF.